Sequencing of this TCR beta chain was carried out in a study of cytomegalovirus exposure and HLA in healthy donors. The CDR3 is 11 amino acids. The germline V gene has CDR1 DFQATT and CDR2 SNEGSKA (reference sequence). The V end lost 5 bases, the J end lost 7 bases, and 9 bases lay between the germline ends. The PCR ran on 60 Vbeta and 13 Jbeta primers. Assay used: immunoSEQ multiplex PCR; TCRdb lists only in-frame clones, some missing. Found here are about 120,000 clones, about three quarters of them singletons; the top ten hold 3% to 4%. This clonotype was obtained from a woman aged 30 to 39 in good health and CMV-seropositive. The chain joins TRBV20-1 to TRBJ1-5; D uncertain. The sample comprised PBMCs. The chain's CDR3 is CSALPGQPQHF. In DNA, the CDR3 is TGCAGTGCTCTGCCCGGGCAGCCCCAGCATTTT.